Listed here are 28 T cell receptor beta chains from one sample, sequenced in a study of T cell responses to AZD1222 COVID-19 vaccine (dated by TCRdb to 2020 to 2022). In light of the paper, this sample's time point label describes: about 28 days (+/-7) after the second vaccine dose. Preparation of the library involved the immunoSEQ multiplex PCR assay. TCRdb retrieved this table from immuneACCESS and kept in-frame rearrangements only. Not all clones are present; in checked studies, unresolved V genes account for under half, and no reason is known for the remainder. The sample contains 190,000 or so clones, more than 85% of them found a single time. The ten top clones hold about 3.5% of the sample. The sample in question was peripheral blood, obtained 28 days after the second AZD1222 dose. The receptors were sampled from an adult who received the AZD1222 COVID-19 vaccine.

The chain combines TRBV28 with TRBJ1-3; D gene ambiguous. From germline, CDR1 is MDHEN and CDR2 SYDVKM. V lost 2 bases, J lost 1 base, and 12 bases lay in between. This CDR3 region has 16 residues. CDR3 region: CASSLGSRPSGNTIYF. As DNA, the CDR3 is TGTGCCAGCAGTTTAGGGAGCCGACCTTCTGGAAACACCATATATTTT.

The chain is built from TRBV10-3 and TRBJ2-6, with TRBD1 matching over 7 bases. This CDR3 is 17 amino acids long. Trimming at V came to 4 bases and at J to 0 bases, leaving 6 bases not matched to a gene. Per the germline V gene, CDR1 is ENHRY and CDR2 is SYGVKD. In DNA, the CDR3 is TGTGCCATCAGTGGATCGACAGGGCCCTCTGGGGCCAACGTCCTGACTTTC. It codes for CAISGSTGPSGANVLTF.

As DNA, the CDR3 is TGCGCCAGCAGCTTGGCCCGACTAGCGGGAGGGCAAGAGACCCAGTACTTC. This encodes CASSLARLAGGQETQYF. The J gene is TRBJ2-5, the V gene TRBV5-1; 14 nucleotides line up with TRBD2. V lost 0 bases and J lost 2; bases outside the gene matches: 3. This CDR3 has 17 amino acids. Per germline, CDR1 SGHRS and CDR2 YFSETQ.

Here the CDR3 DNA reads TGTGCCAGCAGCCCGACTAGCGGGAGCTCAAATGAGCAGTTCTTC. It encodes CASSPTSGSSNEQFF. V and J are TRBV7-9 and TRBJ2-1; 12 bases map to TRBD2. The germline V gene has CDR1 SEHNR and CDR2 FQNEAQ (reference sequence). J gave up 7 bases and V 5 bases, and 6 bases lay outside the gene matches. The CDR3 loop spans 15 amino acids.

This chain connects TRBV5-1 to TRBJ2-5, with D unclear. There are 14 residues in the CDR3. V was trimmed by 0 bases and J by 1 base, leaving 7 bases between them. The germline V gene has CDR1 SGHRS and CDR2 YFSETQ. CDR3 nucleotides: TGCGCCAGCAGCTTGGGGGCTGGCCAAGAGACCCAGTACTTC. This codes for CASSLGAGQETQYF.

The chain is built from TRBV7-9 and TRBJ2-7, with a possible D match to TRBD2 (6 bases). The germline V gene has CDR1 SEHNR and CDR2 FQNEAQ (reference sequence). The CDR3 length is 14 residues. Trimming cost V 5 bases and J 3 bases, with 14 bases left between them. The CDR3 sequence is CASSHVQRVYEQYF. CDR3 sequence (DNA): TGTGCCAGCAGCCACGTTCAGCGGGTCTACGAGCAGTACTTC.

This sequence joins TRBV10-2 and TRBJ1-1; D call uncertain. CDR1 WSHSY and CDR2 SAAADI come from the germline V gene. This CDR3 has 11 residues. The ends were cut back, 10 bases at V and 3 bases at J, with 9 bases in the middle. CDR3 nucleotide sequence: TGCGCCATCTGGACCGACACTGAAGCTTTCTTT. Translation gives CAIWTDTEAFF.

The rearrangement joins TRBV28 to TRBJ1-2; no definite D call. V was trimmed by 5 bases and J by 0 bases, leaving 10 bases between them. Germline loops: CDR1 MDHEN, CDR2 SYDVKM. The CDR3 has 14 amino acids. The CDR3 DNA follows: TGTGCCAGCAGTGTCTTCACCCCTAACTATGGCTACACCTTC. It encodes CASSVFTPNYGYTF.

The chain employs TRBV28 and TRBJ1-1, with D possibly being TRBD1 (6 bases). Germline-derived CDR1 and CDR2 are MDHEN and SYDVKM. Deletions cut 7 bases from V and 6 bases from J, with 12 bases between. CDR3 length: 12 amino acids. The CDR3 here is CASMTGFSEAFF. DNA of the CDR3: TGTGCCAGCATGACAGGTTTTTCTGAAGCTTTCTTT.

The DNA for the CDR3 is TGTGCCAGCAGTGAATCAGCGGGAAACACCATATATTTT. Its translation is CASSESAGNTIYF. The J gene is TRBJ1-3, the V gene TRBV6-1; D call uncertain. From germline, CDR1 is MNHNS and CDR2 SASEGT. This CDR3 region has 13 residues. Between the trimmed V and J ends, which lost 2 bases and 4 bases, there was a span of 6 bases.

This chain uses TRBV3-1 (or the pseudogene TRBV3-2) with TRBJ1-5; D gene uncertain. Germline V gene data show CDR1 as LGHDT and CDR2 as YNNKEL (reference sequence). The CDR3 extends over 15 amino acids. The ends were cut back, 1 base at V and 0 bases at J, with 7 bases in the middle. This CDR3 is CASSQGVTSNQPQHF. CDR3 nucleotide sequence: TGTGCCAGCAGCCAAGGGGTAACTAGCAATCAGCCCCAGCATTTT.

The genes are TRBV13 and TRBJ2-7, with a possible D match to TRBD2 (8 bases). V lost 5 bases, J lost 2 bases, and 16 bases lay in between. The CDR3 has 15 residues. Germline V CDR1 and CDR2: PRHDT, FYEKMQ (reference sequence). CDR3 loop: CASSREGQTPYEQYF. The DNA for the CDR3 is TGTGCCAGCAGCCGGGAGGGACAGACTCCCTACGAGCAGTACTTC.

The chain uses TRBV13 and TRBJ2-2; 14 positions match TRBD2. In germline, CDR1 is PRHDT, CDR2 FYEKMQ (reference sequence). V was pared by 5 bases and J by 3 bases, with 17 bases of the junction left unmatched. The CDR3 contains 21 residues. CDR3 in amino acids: CASSANTGLAGEVSHTGELFF. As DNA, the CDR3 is TGTGCCAGCAGCGCAAACACGGGACTAGCGGGAGAAGTGTCACACACCGGGGAGCTGTTTTTT.

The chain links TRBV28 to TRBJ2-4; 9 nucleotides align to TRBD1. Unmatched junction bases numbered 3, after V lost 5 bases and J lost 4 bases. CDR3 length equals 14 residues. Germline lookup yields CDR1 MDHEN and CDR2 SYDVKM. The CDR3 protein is CASSVDRGKNIQYF. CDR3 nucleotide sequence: TGTGCCAGCAGTGTAGACAGGGGGAAAAACATTCAGTACTTC. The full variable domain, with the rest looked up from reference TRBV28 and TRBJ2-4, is DVKVTQSSRYLVKRTGEKVFLECVQDMDHENMFWYRQDPGLGLRLIYFSYDVKMKEKGDIPEGYSVSREKKERFSLILESASTNQTSMYLCASSVDRGKNIQYFGAGTRLSVL.

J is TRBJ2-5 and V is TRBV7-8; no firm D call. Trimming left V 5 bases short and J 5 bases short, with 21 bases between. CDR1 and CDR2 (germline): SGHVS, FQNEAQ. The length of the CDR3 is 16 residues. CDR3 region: CASSPDIPPYWETQYF. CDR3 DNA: TGTGCCAGCAGCCCGGATATCCCCCCGTATTGGGAGACCCAGTACTTC. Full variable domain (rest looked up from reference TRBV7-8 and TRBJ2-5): GAGVSQSPRYKVAKRGQDVALRCDPISGHVSLFWYQQALGQGPEFLTYFQNEAQLDKSGLPSDRFFAERPEGSVSTLKIQRTQQEDSAVYLCASSPDIPPYWETQYFGPGTRLLVL.

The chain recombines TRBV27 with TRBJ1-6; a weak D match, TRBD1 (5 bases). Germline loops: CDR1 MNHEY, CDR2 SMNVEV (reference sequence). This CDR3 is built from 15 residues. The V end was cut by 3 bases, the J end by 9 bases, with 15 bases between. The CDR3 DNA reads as TGTGCCAGCAGTTTTGCTAGGGGCTCGAGTTCACCCCTCCACTTT. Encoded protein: CASSFARGSSSPLHF.

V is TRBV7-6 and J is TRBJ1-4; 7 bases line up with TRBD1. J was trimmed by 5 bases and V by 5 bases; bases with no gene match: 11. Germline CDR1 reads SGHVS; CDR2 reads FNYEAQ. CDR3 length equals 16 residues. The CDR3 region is CASSLSTGTDNEKLFF. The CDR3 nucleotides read TGTGCCAGCAGCCTATCTACCGGGACAGACAATGAAAAACTGTTTTTT.

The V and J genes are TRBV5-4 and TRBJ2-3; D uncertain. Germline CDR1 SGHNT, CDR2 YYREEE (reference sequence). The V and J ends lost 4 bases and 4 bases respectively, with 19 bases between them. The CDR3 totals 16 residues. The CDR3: CASSIRRPQGSDTQYF. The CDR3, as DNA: TGTGCCAGCAGCATCCGACGGCCGCAAGGGTCAGATACGCAGTATTTT.

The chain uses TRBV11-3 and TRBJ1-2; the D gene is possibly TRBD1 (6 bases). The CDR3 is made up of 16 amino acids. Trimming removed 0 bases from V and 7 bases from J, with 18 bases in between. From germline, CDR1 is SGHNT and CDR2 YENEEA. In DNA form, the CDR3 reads TGTGCCAGCAGCTTAGATCGGGGCAGGGGTGCGGTTGGCTACACCTTC. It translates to CASSLDRGRGAVGYTF.

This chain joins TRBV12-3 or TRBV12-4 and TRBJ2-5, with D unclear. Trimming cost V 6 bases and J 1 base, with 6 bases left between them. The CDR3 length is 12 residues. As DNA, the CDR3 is TGTGCCAGCAGCACCACCCAAGAGACCCAGTACTTC. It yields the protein CASSTTQETQYF.

The CDR3 nucleotides are TGTGCCACAGCGATCGACAGTCAGCCCCAGCATTTT. As protein: CATAIDSQPQHF. The gene calls are TRBV10-3 and TRBJ1-5; a weak D match, TRBD1 (5 bases). Trimming left V 10 bases short and J 6 bases short, with 13 bases between. The germline gives CDR1 ENHRY, CDR2 SYGVKD. The CDR3 runs 12 residues.

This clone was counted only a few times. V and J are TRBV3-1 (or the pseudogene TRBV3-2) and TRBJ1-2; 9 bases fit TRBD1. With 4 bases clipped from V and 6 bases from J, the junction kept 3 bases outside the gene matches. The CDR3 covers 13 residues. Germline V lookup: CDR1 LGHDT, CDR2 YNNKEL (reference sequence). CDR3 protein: CASSLGQGNGYTF. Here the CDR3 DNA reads TGTGCCAGCAGCCTTGGACAGGGGAATGGCTACACCTTC.

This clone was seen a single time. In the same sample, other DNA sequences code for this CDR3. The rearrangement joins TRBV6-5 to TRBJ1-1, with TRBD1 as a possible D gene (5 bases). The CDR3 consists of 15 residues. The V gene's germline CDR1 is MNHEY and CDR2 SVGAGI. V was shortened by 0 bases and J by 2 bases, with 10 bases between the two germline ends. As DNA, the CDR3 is TGTGCCAGCAGTTACTCCGCGCAGGGCAACACTGAAGCTTTCTTT. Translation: CASSYSAQGNTEAFF.

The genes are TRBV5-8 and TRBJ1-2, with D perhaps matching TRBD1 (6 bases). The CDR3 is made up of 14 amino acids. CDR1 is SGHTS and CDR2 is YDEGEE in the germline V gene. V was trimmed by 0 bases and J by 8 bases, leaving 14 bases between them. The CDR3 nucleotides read TGTGCCAGCAGCTTGGAGGGGGGCGAGCTCGGCTACACCTTC. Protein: CASSLEGGELGYTF.

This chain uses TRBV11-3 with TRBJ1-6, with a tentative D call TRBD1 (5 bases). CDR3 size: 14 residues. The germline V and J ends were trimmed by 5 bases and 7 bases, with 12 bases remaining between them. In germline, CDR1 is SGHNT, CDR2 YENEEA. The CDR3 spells CASSGATENSPLHF. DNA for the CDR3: TGTGCCAGCAGCGGGGCCACGGAGAATTCACCCCTCCACTTT.

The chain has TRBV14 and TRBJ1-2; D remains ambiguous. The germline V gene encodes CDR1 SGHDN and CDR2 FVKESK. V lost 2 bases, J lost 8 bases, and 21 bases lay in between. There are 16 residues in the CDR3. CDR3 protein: CASSQYLNPGRGGYTF. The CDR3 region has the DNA TGTGCCAGCAGCCAATACCTGAACCCCGGACGTGGGGGCTACACCTTC.

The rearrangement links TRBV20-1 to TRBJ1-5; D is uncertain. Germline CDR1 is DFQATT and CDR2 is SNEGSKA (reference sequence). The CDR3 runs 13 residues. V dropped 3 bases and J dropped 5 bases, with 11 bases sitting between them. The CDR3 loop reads CSASLGRDQPQHF. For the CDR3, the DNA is TGCAGTGCTAGTTTGGGGAGGGATCAGCCCCAGCATTTT.

The CDR3 sequence: CASSLAGSGIYEQYF. The DNA of the CDR3 is TGTGCCAGCAGCTTGGCCGGTAGTGGGATCTACGAGCAGTACTTC. This chain joins TRBV5-6 and TRBJ2-7; D ambiguous. Germline CDR1 SGHDT, CDR2 YYEEEE. The V end lost 0 bases, the J end lost 3 bases, and 13 bases lay between the germline ends. The CDR3 has 15 amino acids. Full variable domain (rest looked up from reference TRBV5-6 and TRBJ2-7): DAGVTQSPTHLIKTRGQQVTLRCSPKSGHDTVSWYQQALGQGPQFIFQYYEEEERQRGNFPDRFSGHQFPNYSSELNVNALLLGDSALYLCASSLAGSGIYEQYFGPGTRLTVT.